This entry lists 18 T cell receptor beta chains sequenced from one sample in a study of blood T cells in healthy people across ages. The use of a sample-barcoded 5' primer and a J-beta primer mix characterized a second PCR of roughly 6 to 11 cycles. TCRdb re-called the 5' RACE reads through MiXCR, storing one row per CDR3 protein. The sample has hundreds of thousands of distinct CDR3 sequences; around 42% are singletons. Sequencing was performed on blood. The receptors were gathered from a man aged 60 to 75 in good health.

This chain links TRBV13 with TRBJ2-1, with TRBD2 matching over 9 bases. Germline V lookup: CDR1 PRHDT, CDR2 FYEKMQ (reference sequence). This CDR3 comprises 15 residues. Losses at the gene ends were 2 bases for V and 7 bases for J; bases not matched to a gene: 6. The CDR3 sequence: CASSLLAGEQNEQFF. CDR3 DNA sequence: TGTGCCAGCAGCTTATTAGCGGGGGAACAAAATGAGCAGTTCTTC. Full variable domain (remainder filled in from reference TRBV13 and TRBJ2-1): AAGVIQSPRHLIKEKRETATLKCYPIPRHDTVYWYQQGPGQDPQFLISFYEKMQSDKGSIPDRFSAQQFSDYHSELNMSSLELGDSALYFCASSLLAGEQNEQFFGPGTRLTVL.

The genes are TRBV12-3 or TRBV12-4 and TRBJ2-2, with D uncertain. This CDR3 comprises 13 residues. Trimming cost V 3 bases and J 9 bases, with 11 bases left between them. CDR3 sequence (DNA): TGTGCCAGCAGTTTGTTGTTGACCCGGGAGCTGTTTTTT. The encoded protein is CASSLLLTRELFF.

The rearrangement links TRBV11-2 to TRBJ2-5; 9 bases match TRBD2. From germline, CDR1 is SGHAT and CDR2 FQNNGV. The J segment lost 5 bases and the V segment lost 8 bases, leaving 12 bases of the junction unmatched. There are 15 residues in the CDR3. The CDR3 region has the DNA TGTGCCAGCCGTGGGACTAGCTGGGGTTGGGAGACCCAGTACTTC. This encodes CASRGTSWGWETQYF.

The chain uses TRBV11-3 and TRBJ2-3; TRBD1 matches 7 bases. The CDR3 loop spans 15 amino acids. Germline V CDR1 and CDR2: SGHNT, YENEEA. V lost 5 bases and J lost 4; bases outside the gene matches: 9. CDR3 nucleotides: TGTGCCAGCAGCGGCACCCAGGGGGACGCAGATACGCAGTATTTT. Protein: CASSGTQGDADTQYF.

The genes are TRBV7-3 and TRBJ2-4; 9 positions agree with TRBD1. The end of the DNA is better explained by TRBJ2-7, so the J call may be wrong. This CDR3 contains 14 residues. In germline, CDR1 is SGHTA, CDR2 FQGTGA. The CDR3 sequence: CASSPGQGLGEQYF. CDR3 DNA sequence: TGTGCCAGCAGCCCGGGACAGGGTCTTGGCGAGCAGTACTTC.

This clonotype was counted a few times. The chain links TRBV9 to TRBJ1-2; D is possibly TRBD1 (5 bases). Per germline, CDR1 SGDLS and CDR2 YYNGEE. This CDR3 is built from 13 residues. V was cut by 3 bases and J by 6 bases, with 12 bases left in between. The CDR3 region has the DNA TGTGCCAGCAGCGCCAGGGTCTTGGATGGCTACACCTTC. Translating gives CASSARVLDGYTF. Using reference TRBV9 and TRBJ1-2 for the parts outside the CDR3, the full variable domain is DSGVTQTPKHLITATGQRVTLRCSPRSGDLSVYWYQQSLDQGLQFLIQYYNGEERAKGNILERFSAQQFPDLHSELNLSSLELGDSALYFCASSARVLDGYTFGSGTRLTVV.

This chain uses TRBV29-1 with TRBJ2-5; a possible D gene is TRBD2 (5 bases). The CDR3 runs 11 residues. Trimming cost V 7 bases and J 10 bases, with 16 bases left between them. Germline V lookup: CDR1 SQVTM, CDR2 ANQGSEA. CDR3 region: CSAWTDEGQYF. The CDR3 DNA reads as TGCAGCGCCTGGACCGACGAGGGCCAGTACTTC.

The genes are TRBV2 and TRBJ1-1, with D tentatively TRBD1 (6 bases). This CDR3 comprises 13 residues. V lost 10 bases to trimming and J lost 5 bases, with 17 bases between them. In germline, CDR1 is SNHLY, CDR2 FYNNEI. In DNA form, the CDR3 reads TGTGCCACCAACGGACAGCAAGGGACTGAAGCTTTCTTT. The encoded protein is CATNGQQGTEAFF.

The rearrangement joins TRBV24-1 to TRBJ2-3, with D possibly being TRBD1 (6 bases). Trimming took off 5 bases at V and 0 bases at J, with 17 bases between the two ends. Germline loops: CDR1 KGHDR, CDR2 SFDVKD. This CDR3 has 17 residues. For the CDR3, the DNA is TGTGCCACCAGTGCCATCTCCCAGGGGCTAAGCACAGATACGCAGTATTTT. Translating gives CATSAISQGLSTDTQYF.

This clonotype appeared a few times. This chain connects TRBV10-3 to TRBJ2-1; a weak D match, TRBD1 (6 bases). Germline V CDR1 and CDR2: ENHRY, SYGVKD. The CDR3 totals 15 residues. Between the trimmed V and J ends, which lost 6 bases and 7 bases, there was a span of 19 bases. CDR3 DNA sequence: TGTGCCATCAGGTCCGAACAGGGCCAAAGGAATGAGCAGTTCTTC. Its translation: CAIRSEQGQRNEQFF.

The chain has TRBV19 and TRBJ2-1, with 11 nucleotides matching TRBD2. Germline V CDR1 and CDR2: LNHDA, SQIVND (reference sequence). The CDR3 is 18 amino acids. V dropped 1 base and J dropped 7; count of bases not matched to a gene: 12. The CDR3 DNA is TGTGCCAGTAGTATAGTTCTAGCGGGGGGCTCAGGGTTGAATGAGCAGTTCTTC. It yields the protein CASSIVLAGGSGLNEQFF.

Concerning this clonotype: A read error may explain this, as a much larger clone is one base away. This sequence joins TRBV15 and TRBJ2-5; D remains unclear. The DNA end is more similar to TRBJ2-1, so the J call may be wrong. The germline CDR1 and CDR2 sequences are LNHNV and YYDKDF (reference sequence). The CDR3 sequence is 15 residues long. The CDR3 DNA reads TGTGCCACCAGCAGTCAAGGACGGGTTCAAGAGACCCAGTTCTTC. Amino acid sequence: CATSSQGRVQETQFF.

The V and J genes are TRBV18 and TRBJ2-5; a weak D match, TRBD2 (6 bases). The CDR3 is made up of 15 amino acids. The germline V gene has CDR1 KGHSH and CDR2 LQKENI. V lost 5 bases to trimming and J lost 3 bases, with 16 bases between them. CDR3: CASSTTLATKETQYF. In nucleotides, the CDR3 is TGTGCCAGCTCAACTACACTAGCAACGAAAGAGACCCAGTACTTC.

There are a few counts of this clonotype. The chain recombines TRBV4-3 with TRBJ1-6; 7 bases align to TRBD1. V lost 0 bases and J lost 10; bases outside the gene matches: 12. The CDR3 covers 17 residues. Germline CDR1 LGHNA, CDR2 YSLEER. CDR3 residues: CASSQETRAGGRSPLHF. CDR3 DNA: TGCGCCAGCAGCCAAGAGACCCGGGCAGGGGGGCGGTCACCCCTCCACTTT.

This CDR3 reads CASSSPGTGKIYEQYF. The CDR3 region has the DNA TGTGCCAGCAGTTCCCCCGGGACAGGGAAAATTTACGAGCAGTACTTC. This chain connects TRBV28 to TRBJ2-7; 9 bases align to TRBD1. Trimming cost V 4 bases and J 4 bases; bases outside gene matches: 11. The CDR3 contains 16 residues. Germline V gene sequence: CDR1 MDHEN, CDR2 SYDVKM.

The chain employs TRBV4-3 and TRBJ1-2, with D perhaps TRBD1 (5 bases). V lost 0 bases and J lost 13, with 18 bases in between. This CDR3 has 14 amino acids. CDR1 and CDR2 from the germline V gene are LGHNA and YSLEER. The CDR3 DNA reads TGCGCCAGCAGCCAAGAGGCCGGGGGTCGAAGTTGCACCTTC. It encodes CASSQEAGGRSCTF.

In this sample, this clonotype turned up a few times. The rearrangement joins TRBV12-5 to TRBJ2-1, with TRBD2 matching over 7 bases. Germline V lookup: CDR1 LGHNT, CDR2 FRNRAP. Trimming took 7 bases from V and 6 from J; bases not matched to a gene: 15. There are 16 residues in the CDR3. The CDR3 here is CASAPGKRGTANEQFF. The CDR3 DNA sequence: TGTGCTAGTGCTCCGGGAAAGCGGGGAACTGCCAATGAGCAGTTCTTC.

This clonotype has at least ten counts. The chain recombines TRBV7-2 with TRBJ2-7; 11 positions match TRBD1. J gave up 3 bases and V 5 bases, and 6 bases lay outside the gene matches. Germline CDR1 reads SGHTA; CDR2 reads FQGNSA. This CDR3 has 15 residues. The CDR3 here is CASSQPDRGLYEQYF. Written as DNA, the CDR3 is TGTGCCAGCAGCCAACCGGACAGGGGGCTCTACGAGCAGTACTTC. Supplemented by reference TRBV7-2 and TRBJ2-7, the full variable domain reads GAGVSQSPSNKVTEKGKDVELRCDPISGHTALYWYRQSLGQGLEFLIYFQGNSAPDKSGLPSDRFSAERTGGSVSTLTIQRTQQEDSAVYLCASSQPDRGLYEQYFGPGTRLTVT.